This T cell receptor beta chain stems from a study of blood T cell repertoires in COVID-19 (dated by TCRdb to 2020 to 2022). For the wider study: The collaborator samples originated in the United States, Italy and Spain and spanned the acute and convalescent phases of COVID-19. The material from the prospective study consisted of cDNA or gDNA derived from T cells, B-cell-depleted T cells, or PBMCs. The dataset comprised deeply sampled blood TCRbeta repertoires from subjects exposed to, actively infected with, or recovered from COVID-19. A freely available public database, intended as a resource for researchers studying the immune response to SARS-CoV-2, is where the repertoires were released. Samples were obtained from the ongoing ImmuneRACE study (first 160 participants) and from about 1,300 subjects provided by 6 global collaborators. A de-identified subject ID, COVID-19 status, age in years and sex were almost always included in the sample metadata. Where available, HLA class I and class II types were obtained from metadata supplied by the sample provider rather than from assay-based typing. Study-wide conclusions, independent of this receptor: How much clinical and demographic metadata was included differed by source and by participant, and the metadata was provided uncurated.

TCRbeta CDR3 regions were amplified from genomic DNA using the immunoSEQ Assay, a bias-controlled multiplex PCR. Per the source publication's procedure: The number of nucleated cells in each sample was estimated from the amplification of reference gene primers within the assay. To quantify the absolute abundance of each unique TCRbeta CDR3 rearrangement, sequence reads were collapsed and filtered. For each sample, productive Simpson clonality was calculated by taking the square root of Simpson's diversity index across productive rearrangements. TCRdb re-hosts the immuneACCESS table, in-frame sequences only. Its copies lack some clones; in the studies checked, an unresolved V gene accounts for under half of them, and the cause for the rest is not known. Clone size and V and J calls were adopted from that table, with D and trimming inferred from the DNA. The sample table lists about 280,000 clones, approximately 88% of them with a count of one. Over 8% of the sample is taken by the ten largest.

From the cysteine up to the phenylalanine, the CDR3 has a length of 17 residues. The entry retains the CDR3 DNA only, 51 bases that are in frame from base 1. CDR1 SGHTA and CDR2 FQGNSA were looked up in the germline V gene. V lost 5 bases and J lost 4 bases, and the count of bases not matched to a germline gene is 10. Each collaborating institution followed its own protocols to collect whole blood in K2EDTA tubes. For TCRbeta analysis, collaborators shipped samples in one of three forms: frozen whole blood, isolated PBMCs, or DNA extracted from either of those sample types. In this sample, this clone turned up once. The target of this receptor is not known. There are no base qualities to consult, and no much larger clone falls within one base.

Sequencing was done on a sample of peripheral blood. Recombination connected TRBV7-2 to TRBJ2-3; 12 central nucleotides agree with TRBD1. The sequence was obtained from a man between 18 and 35 years old with active or convalescent COVID-19. The CDR3 here reads CASSPRTGQGAADTQYF. The DNA sequence is given as TGTGCCAGCAGCCCTAGGACGGGACAGGGGGCCGCAGATACGCAGTATTTT.